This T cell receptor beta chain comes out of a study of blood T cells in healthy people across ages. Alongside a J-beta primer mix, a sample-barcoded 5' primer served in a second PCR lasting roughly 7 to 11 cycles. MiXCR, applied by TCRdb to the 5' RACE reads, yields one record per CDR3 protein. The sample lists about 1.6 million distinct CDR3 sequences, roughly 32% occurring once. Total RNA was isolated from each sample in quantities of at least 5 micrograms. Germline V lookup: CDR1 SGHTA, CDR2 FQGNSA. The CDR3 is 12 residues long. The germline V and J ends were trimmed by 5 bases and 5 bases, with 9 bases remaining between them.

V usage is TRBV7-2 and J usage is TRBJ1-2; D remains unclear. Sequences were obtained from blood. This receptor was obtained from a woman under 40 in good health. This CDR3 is CASSQRVYGYTF. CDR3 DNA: TGTGCCAGCAGCCAAAGGGTTTATGGCTACACCTTC. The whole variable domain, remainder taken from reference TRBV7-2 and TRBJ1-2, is GAGVSQSPSNKVTEKGKDVELRCDPISGHTALYWYRQSLGQGLEFLIYFQGNSAPDKSGLPSDRFSAERTGGSVSTLTIQRTQQEDSAVYLCASSQRVYGYTFGSGTRLTVV.